What follows are 20 T cell receptor beta chains derived from one specimen sequenced in a study of blood T cell repertoires in COVID-19. Sequenced by immunoSEQ multiplex PCR; TCRdb stores in-frame clones only, minus some. The sample consists of 150,000 to 200,000 clones, 88% of them appearing once. The source material was peripheral blood. The receptors originated from a man aged 70-80 years with active or convalescent COVID-19.

The rearrangement links TRBV6-2 or TRBV6-3 to TRBJ1-6, with D perhaps matching TRBD1 (6 bases). CDR1 and CDR2 (germline): MNHEY, SVGEGT. Trimming removed 4 bases at V and 3 bases at J, with 19 bases between. The CDR3 extends over 18 amino acids. CDR3 DNA sequence: TGTGCCAGCAGTTCGCTACGATTCCCGGACAGCTATAATTCACCCCTCCACTTT. Its protein product is CASSSLRFPDSYNSPLHF.

In this sample, this clone turned up many times. The chain carries TRBV7-2 and TRBJ1-6, with 7 nucleotides matching TRBD1. Looked up from germline, CDR1 is SGHTA and CDR2 is FQGNSA. J lost 11 bases, V lost 4 bases, and 8 bases had no gene match. This CDR3 region has 14 residues. In nucleotides, the CDR3 is TGTGCCAGCAGCTCTCGACAGGGAGGCGCACCCCTCCACTTT. Its protein is CASSSRQGGAPLHF.

The chain recombines TRBV6-5 with TRBJ2-1; 10 bases align to TRBD2. V lost 4 bases, J lost 8 bases, and 8 bases stayed unmatched. This CDR3 is 15 amino acids long. Germline loops: CDR1 MNHEY, CDR2 SVGAGI. The CDR3 sequence: CASSWISSGSDEQFF. CDR3 coding DNA: TGTGCCAGCAGTTGGATCTCTAGCGGGAGCGATGAGCAGTTCTTC.

J is TRBJ2-5 and V is TRBV29-1; D might be TRBD2 (7 bases). This CDR3 is built from 15 residues. The germline V gene has CDR1 SQVTM and CDR2 ANQGSEA. V lost 2 bases, J lost 4 bases, and 17 bases lay in between. CDR3 nucleotides: TGCAGCGTTGAACTAGGGGGGGCCTTGGGAGAGACCCAGTACTTC. This sequence encodes CSVELGGALGETQYF. Looking up the rest from reference TRBV29-1 and TRBJ2-5 gives the full variable domain: SAVISQKPSRDICQRGTSLTIQCQVDSQVTMMFWYRQQPGQSLTLIATANQGSEATYESGFVIDKFPISRPNLTFSTLTVSNMSPEDSSIYLCSVELGGALGETQYFGPGTRLLVL.

The chain links TRBV27 to TRBJ2-3, with TRBD2 as a possible D gene (6 bases). The V gene's germline CDR1 is MNHEY and CDR2 SMNVEV (reference sequence). The CDR3 extends over 14 amino acids. Trimming cost V 4 bases and J 1 base, with 9 bases left between them. This CDR3 reads CASSYGSGTDTQYF. The DNA for the CDR3 is TGTGCCAGCAGTTACGGGAGTGGCACAGATACGCAGTATTTT.

This clone showed up just once. The V call is TRBV5-1, the J call TRBJ2-1; 14 bases match TRBD2. CDR1 SGHRS and CDR2 YFSETQ come from the germline V gene. This CDR3 comprises 18 residues. V gave up 2 bases and J gave up 0 bases; unmatched junction bases: 4. Here the CDR3 DNA reads TGCGCCAGCAGCTTAGGACTAGCGGGAGGTGTCTCCTACAATGAGCAGTTCTTC. This codes for CASSLGLAGGVSYNEQFF.

The V call is TRBV28, the J call TRBJ2-2; maybe TRBD1 (6 bases). CDR3 size: 16 residues. With 2 bases removed from V and 4 bases from J, the gap between germline ends came to 14 bases. In germline, CDR1 is MDHEN, CDR2 SYDVKM. CDR3 in amino acids: CASSLRQVLGTGELFF. The CDR3, as DNA: TGTGCCAGCAGTTTACGACAGGTCCTCGGCACCGGGGAGCTGTTTTTT. The whole variable domain, filled in from reference TRBV28 and TRBJ2-2, reads DVKVTQSSRYLVKRTGEKVFLECVQDMDHENMFWYRQDPGLGLRLIYFSYDVKMKEKGDIPEGYSVSREKKERFSLILESASTNQTSMYLCASSLRQVLGTGELFFGEGSRLTVL.

The chain has TRBV12-2 and TRBJ1-4. TRBV12-2 is an annotated pseudogene. This CDR3 comprises 16 residues. The chain's CDR3 is CASRLGETSTNEKLFF. CDR3 DNA sequence: TGTGCAAGTCGCTTAGGAGAGACTTCAACTAATGAAAAACTGTTTTTT.

The DNA of the CDR3 is TGTGCCAGCAGTGGAACAGTCAATCAGCCCCAGCATTTT. Its translation: CASSGTVNQPQHF. The genes are TRBV6-2 or TRBV6-3 and TRBJ1-5; D not resolved. CDR1 is MNHEY, CDR2 SVGEGT, per germline. The CDR3 totals 13 residues. V was trimmed by 5 bases and J by 3 bases, leaving 8 bases between them.

The chain uses TRBV19 and TRBJ2-2, with D tentatively TRBD1 (8 bases). Deletions cut 5 bases from V and 9 bases from J, with 19 bases between. In germline, CDR1 is LNHDA, CDR2 SQIVND (reference sequence). The CDR3 sequence is 15 residues long. DNA for the CDR3: TGTGCCAGTAGTGGGGGGGGACAGGCGACGAGGGAGCTGTTTTTT. It is translated as CASSGGGQATRELFF.

The J gene is TRBJ2-2, the V gene TRBV2; maybe TRBD1 (6 bases). V shed 5 bases and J shed 2 bases, with 9 bases lying between them. Germline V CDR1 and CDR2: SNHLY, FYNNEI. The CDR3 has 14 amino acids. CDR3 bases: TGTGCCAGCAGTAACAGGGTTAACACCGGGGAGCTGTTTTTT. Translating it yields CASSNRVNTGELFF.

The gene calls are TRBV28 and TRBJ2-4; TRBD2 is a possible D gene (5 bases). The CDR3 totals 18 residues. Germline loops: CDR1 MDHEN, CDR2 SYDVKM. Trimming took 5 bases from V and 3 from J, leaving 23 bases between them. The CDR3 DNA is TGTGCCAGCAGTCCACCCGGGATCCAATATGGTAGCAAAAACATTCAGTACTTC. Translation: CASSPPGIQYGSKNIQYF.

CDR3 sequence (DNA): TGTGCCAGCAGCTTGGGTTCAGGGGTTGTCGTTGTTGAAGCTTTCTTT. Translated, it gives CASSLGSGVVVVEAFF. The rearrangement uses TRBV5-4 and TRBJ1-1; a possible D gene is TRBD1 (6 bases). There are 16 residues in the CDR3. Per germline, CDR1 SGHNT and CDR2 YYREEE (reference sequence). V was shortened by 0 bases and J by 7 bases, with 19 bases between the two germline ends.

The chain combines TRBV29-1 with TRBJ1-1; D possibly corresponds to TRBD1 (6 bases). V gave up 3 bases and J gave up 1 base, with 9 bases separating them. Germline-derived CDR1 and CDR2 are SQVTM and ANQGSEA. The CDR3 totals 13 residues. In DNA form, the CDR3 reads TGCAGCGTTGATTTACAGGGGAACACTGAAGCTTTCTTT. Its protein is CSVDLQGNTEAFF.

This chain joins TRBV10-2 and TRBJ2-7; 7 bases fit TRBD1. The V gene end was trimmed by 3 bases and the J gene end by 7 bases; junction bases not matched to a gene: 3. The CDR3 spans 12 residues. Germline loops: CDR1 WSHSY, CDR2 SAAADI. CDR3 nucleotides: TGCGCCAGCAGTGACCAGGGGGTTGAGCAGTACTTC. It codes for CASSDQGVEQYF.

The gene calls are TRBV18 and TRBJ2-3, with TRBD1 as a possible D gene (6 bases). Trimming pared 4 bases from V and 6 bases from J, leaving 11 bases between. This CDR3 region has 13 residues. Germline V gene data show CDR1 as KGHSH and CDR2 as LQKENI. The CDR3 loop reads CASSRDNPDTQYF. As DNA, the CDR3 is TGTGCCAGCTCACGGGACAATCCCGATACGCAGTATTTT.

The rearrangement uses TRBV6-5 and TRBJ1-1; 7 nucleotides agree with TRBD1. J gave up 4 bases and V 8 bases, and 4 bases lay outside the gene matches. CDR3 length equals 12 residues. Looked up from germline, CDR1 is MNHEY and CDR2 is SVGAGI. CDR3 protein: CASFGDSTEAFF. For the CDR3, the DNA is TGTGCCAGCTTTGGGGACAGCACTGAAGCTTTCTTT.

This sequence joins TRBV10-1 and TRBJ1-3; D possibly corresponds to TRBD1 (5 bases). CDR3 size: 13 residues. The V end was cut by 0 bases, the J end by 7 bases, with 7 bases between. Germline CDR1 and CDR2: WNHNN and SYGVQD (reference sequence). The CDR3, as DNA: TGCGCCAGCAGTGAGTCGGGACTTAACACCATATATTTT. Translating it yields CASSESGLNTIYF.

This clone showed up just once. The rearrangement links TRBV9 to TRBJ1-3; no clear D. The CDR3 spans 13 residues. V lost 4 bases and J lost 0, with 5 bases in between. CDR1 is SGDLS, CDR2 YYNGEE, per germline. CDR3 in amino acids: CASSPSSGNTIYF. In nucleotides, the CDR3 is TGTGCCAGCAGCCCGAGCTCTGGAAACACCATATATTTT. The complete variable domain, with remaining parts taken from reference TRBV9 and TRBJ1-3, reads DSGVTQTPKHLITATGQRVTLRCSPRSGDLSVYWYQQSLDQGLQFLIQYYNGEERAKGNILERFSAQQFPDLHSELNLSSLELGDSALYFCASSPSSGNTIYFGEGSWLTVV.

This clone occurred once. The chain combines TRBV28 with TRBJ1-2, with D tentatively TRBD1 (5 bases). Germline values: CDR1 MDHEN, CDR2 SYDVKM. V lost 8 bases and J lost 4, with 17 bases in between. The CDR3 consists of 14 residues. Here the CDR3 DNA reads TGTGCCAGCGCCCCGGACGGGGGACCCTATGGCTACACCTTC. Encoded protein: CASAPDGGPYGYTF.